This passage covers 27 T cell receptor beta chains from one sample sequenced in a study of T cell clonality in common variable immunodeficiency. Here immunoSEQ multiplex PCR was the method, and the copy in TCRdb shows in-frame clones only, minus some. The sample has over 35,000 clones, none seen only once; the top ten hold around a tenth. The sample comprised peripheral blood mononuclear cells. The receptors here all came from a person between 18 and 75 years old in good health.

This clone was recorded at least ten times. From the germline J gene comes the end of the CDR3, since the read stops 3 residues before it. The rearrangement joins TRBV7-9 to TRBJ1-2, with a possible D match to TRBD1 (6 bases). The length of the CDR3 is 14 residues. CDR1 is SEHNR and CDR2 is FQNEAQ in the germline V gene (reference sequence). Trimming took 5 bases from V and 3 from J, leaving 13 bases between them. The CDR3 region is CASSNGQSDYGYTF. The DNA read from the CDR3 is TGTGCCAGCAGCAACGGACAGAGTGACTATGGC.

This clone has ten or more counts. The CDR3 sequence is CASSLNGGGDEQYF. The sequenced part of the CDR3 DNA is TGTGCCAGCAGCCTTAATGGGGGGGGCGACGAG. J is TRBJ2-7 and V is TRBV7-3; weak D call: TRBD2 (7 bases). The missing CDR3 end, 3 residues past where the read stops, is filled in from the germline J gene. Germline V CDR1 and CDR2: SGHTA, FQGTGA. The germline V and J ends were trimmed by 5 bases and 5 bases, with 16 bases remaining between them. The CDR3 extends over 14 amino acids. Full variable domain (rest looked up from reference TRBV7-3 and TRBJ2-7): GAGVSQTPSNKVTEKGKYVELRCDPISGHTALYWYRQSLGQGPEFLIYFQGTGAADDSGLPNDRFFAVRPEGSVSTLKIQRTERGDSAVYLCASSLNGGGDEQYFGPGTRLTVT.

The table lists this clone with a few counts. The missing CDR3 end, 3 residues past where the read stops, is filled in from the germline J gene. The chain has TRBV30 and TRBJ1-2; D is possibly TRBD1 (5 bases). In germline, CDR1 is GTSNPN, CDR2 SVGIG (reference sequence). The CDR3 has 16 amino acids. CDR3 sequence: CAWSVPGLAGSSDYTF. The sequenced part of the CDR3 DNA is TGTGCCTGGAGTGTCCCGGGACTAGCGGGAAGTAGCGAC.

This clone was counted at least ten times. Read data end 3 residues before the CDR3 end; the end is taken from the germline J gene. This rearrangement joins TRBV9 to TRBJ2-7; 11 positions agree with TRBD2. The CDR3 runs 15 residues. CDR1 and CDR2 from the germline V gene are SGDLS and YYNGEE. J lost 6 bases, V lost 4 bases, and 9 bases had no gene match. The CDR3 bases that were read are TGTGCCAGCAGCCCCTTACTAGCGGGGGACCCCGAG. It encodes CASSPLLAGDPE. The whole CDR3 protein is CASSPLLAGDPEQYF. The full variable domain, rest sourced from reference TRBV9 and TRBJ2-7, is DSGVTQTPKHLITATGQRVTLRCSPRSGDLSVYWYQQSLDQGLQFLIQYYNGEERAKGNILERFSAQQFPDLHSELNLSSLELGDSALYFCASSPLLAGDPEQYFGPGTRLTVT.

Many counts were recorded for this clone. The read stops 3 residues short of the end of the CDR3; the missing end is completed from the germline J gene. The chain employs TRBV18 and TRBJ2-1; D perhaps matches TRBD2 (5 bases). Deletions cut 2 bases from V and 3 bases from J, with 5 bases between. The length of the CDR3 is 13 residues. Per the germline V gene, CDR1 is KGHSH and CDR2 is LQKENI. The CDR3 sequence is CASSPEGYNEQFF. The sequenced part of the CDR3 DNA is TGTGCCAGCTCACCAGAGGGCTACAATGAG.

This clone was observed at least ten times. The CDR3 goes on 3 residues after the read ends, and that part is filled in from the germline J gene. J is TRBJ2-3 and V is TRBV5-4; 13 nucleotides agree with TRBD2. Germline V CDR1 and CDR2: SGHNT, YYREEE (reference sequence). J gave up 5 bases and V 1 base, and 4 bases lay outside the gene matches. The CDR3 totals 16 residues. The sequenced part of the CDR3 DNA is TGTGCCAGCAGCTTGAAACTAGCGGGAGGGGTAGATACG. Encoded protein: CASSLKLAGGVDT. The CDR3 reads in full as CASSLKLAGGVDTQYF. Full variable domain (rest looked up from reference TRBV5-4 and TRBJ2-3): ETGVTQSPTHLIKTRGQQVTLRCSSQSGHNTVSWYQQALGQGPQFIFQYYREEENGRGNFPPRFSGLQFPNYSSELNVNALELDDSALYLCASSLKLAGGVDTQYFGPGTRLTVL.

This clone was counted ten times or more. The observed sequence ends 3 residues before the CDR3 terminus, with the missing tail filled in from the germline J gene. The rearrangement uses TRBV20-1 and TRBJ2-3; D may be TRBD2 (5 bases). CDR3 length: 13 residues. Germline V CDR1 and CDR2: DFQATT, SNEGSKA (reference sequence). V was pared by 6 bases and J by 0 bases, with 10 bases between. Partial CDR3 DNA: TGCAGTGCCGGACTCTTTAGCACAGATACG. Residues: CSAGLFSTDT. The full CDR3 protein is CSAGLFSTDTQYF.

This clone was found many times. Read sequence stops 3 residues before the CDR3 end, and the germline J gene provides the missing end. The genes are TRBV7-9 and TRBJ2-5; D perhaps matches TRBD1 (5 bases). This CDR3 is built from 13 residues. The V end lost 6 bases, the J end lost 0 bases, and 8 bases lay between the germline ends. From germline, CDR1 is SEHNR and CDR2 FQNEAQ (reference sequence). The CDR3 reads CASRQENQETQYF. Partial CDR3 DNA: TGTGCCAGCAGACAGGAAAACCAAGAGACC.

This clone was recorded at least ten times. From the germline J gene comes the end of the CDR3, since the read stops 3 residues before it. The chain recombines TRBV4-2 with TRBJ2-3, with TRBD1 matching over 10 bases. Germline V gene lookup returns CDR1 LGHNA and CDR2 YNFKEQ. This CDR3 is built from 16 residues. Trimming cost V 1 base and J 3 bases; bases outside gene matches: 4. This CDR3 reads CASSQGQGAGTDTQYF. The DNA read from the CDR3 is TGTGCCAGCAGCCAAGGACAGGGGGCGGGGACAGATACG.

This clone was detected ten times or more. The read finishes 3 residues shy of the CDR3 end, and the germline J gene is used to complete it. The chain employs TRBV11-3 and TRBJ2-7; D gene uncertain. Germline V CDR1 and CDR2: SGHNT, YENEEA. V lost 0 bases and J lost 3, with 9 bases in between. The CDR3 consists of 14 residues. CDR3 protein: CASSLESGFYEQYF. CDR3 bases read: TGTGCCAGCAGCTTAGAGTCAGGATTCTACGAG.

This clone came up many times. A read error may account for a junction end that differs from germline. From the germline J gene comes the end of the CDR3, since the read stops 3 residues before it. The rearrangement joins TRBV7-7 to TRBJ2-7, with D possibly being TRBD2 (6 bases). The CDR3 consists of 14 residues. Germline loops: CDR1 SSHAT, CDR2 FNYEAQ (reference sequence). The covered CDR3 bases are TGTGCTAGCAGCTTAGGGGCTAGCGAGGGCGAG. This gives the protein CASSLGASEGE. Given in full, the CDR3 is CASSLGASEGEQYF.

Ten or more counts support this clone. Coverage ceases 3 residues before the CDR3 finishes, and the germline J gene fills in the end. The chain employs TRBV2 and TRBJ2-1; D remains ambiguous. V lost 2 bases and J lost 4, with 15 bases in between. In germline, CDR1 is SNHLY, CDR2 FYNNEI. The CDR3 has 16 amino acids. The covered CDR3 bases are TGTGCCAGCAGTGAAAGTACAGATTTTAGATACAATGAG. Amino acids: CASSESTDFRYNE. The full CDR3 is CASSESTDFRYNEQFF.

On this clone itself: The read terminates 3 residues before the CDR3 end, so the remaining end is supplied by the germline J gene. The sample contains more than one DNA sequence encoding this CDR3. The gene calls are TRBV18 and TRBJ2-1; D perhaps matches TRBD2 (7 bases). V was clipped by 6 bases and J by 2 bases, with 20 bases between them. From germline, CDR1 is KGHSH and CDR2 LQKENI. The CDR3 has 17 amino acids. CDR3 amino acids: CASSPGLGTSPYNEQFF. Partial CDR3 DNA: TGTGCCAGCTCTCCCGGACTAGGGACATCCCCCTACAATGAG.

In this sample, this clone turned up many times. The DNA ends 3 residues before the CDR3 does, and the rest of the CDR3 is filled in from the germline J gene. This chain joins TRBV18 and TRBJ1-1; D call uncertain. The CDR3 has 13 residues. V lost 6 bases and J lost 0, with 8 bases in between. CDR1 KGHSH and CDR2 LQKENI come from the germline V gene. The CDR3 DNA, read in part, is TGTGCCAGCTCTTCTTCAGTGAACACTGAA. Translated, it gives CASSSSVNTE. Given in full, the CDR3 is CASSSSVNTEAFF.

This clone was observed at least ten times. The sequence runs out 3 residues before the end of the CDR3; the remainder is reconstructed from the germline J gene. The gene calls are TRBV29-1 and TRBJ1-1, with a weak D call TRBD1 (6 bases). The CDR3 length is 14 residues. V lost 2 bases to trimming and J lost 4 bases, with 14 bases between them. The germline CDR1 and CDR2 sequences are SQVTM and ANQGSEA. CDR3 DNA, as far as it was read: TGCAGCGTTGAATCCTTCGGACAGTCCACTGAA. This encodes CSVESFGQSTE. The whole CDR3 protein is CSVESFGQSTEAFF.

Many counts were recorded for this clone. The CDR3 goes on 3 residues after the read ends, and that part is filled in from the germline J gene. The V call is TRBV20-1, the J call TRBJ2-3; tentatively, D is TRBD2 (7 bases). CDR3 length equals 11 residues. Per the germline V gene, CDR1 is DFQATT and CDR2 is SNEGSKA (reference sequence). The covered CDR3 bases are TGCAGGGCCAGGGGAGGGGATACG. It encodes CRARGGDT. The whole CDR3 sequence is CRARGGDTQYF.

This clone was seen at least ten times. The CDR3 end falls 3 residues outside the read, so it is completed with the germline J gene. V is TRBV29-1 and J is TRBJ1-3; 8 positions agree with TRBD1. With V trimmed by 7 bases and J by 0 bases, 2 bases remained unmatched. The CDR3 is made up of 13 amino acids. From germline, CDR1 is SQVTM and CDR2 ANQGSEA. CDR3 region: CSATGGSGNTIYF. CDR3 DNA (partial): TGCAGCGCAACAGGGGGCTCTGGAAACACC.

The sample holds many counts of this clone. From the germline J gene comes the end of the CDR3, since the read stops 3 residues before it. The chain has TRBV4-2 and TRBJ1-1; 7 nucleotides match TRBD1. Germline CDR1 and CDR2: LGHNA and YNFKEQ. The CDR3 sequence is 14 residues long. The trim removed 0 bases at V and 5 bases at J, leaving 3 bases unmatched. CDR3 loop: CASSQEAGGTEAFF. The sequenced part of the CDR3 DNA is TGTGCCAGCAGCCAAGAGGCAGGGGGGACTGAA.

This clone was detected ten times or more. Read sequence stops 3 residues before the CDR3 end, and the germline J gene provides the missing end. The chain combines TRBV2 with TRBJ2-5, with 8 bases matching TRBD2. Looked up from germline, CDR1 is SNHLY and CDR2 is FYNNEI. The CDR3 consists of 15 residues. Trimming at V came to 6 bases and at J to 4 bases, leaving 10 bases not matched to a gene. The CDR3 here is CASSAPGLGIETQYF. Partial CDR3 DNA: TGTGCCAGCAGCGCGCCGGGACTAGGAATAGAGACC.

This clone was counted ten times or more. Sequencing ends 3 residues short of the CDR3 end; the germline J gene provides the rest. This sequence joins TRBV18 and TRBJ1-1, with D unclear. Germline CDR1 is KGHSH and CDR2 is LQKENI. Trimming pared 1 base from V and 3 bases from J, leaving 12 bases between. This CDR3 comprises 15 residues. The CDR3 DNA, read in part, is TGTGCCAGCTCACCACAGCAGGAGCAAGACACTGAA. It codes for CASSPQQEQDTE. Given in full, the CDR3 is CASSPQQEQDTEAFF. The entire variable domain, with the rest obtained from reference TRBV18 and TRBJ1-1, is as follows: NAGVMQNPRHLVRRRGQEARLRCSPMKGHSHVYWYRQLPEEGLKFMVYLQKENIIDESGMPKERFSAEFPKEGPSILRIQQVVRGDSAAYFCASSPQQEQDTEAFFGQGTRLTVV.

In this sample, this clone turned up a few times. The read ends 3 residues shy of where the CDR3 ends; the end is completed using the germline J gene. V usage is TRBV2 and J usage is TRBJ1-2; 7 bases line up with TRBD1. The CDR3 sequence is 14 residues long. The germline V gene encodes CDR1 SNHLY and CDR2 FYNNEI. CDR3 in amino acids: CASRYSGTASSYTF. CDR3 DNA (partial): TGTGCCAGCAGATACTCCGGGACAGCATCTAGC.

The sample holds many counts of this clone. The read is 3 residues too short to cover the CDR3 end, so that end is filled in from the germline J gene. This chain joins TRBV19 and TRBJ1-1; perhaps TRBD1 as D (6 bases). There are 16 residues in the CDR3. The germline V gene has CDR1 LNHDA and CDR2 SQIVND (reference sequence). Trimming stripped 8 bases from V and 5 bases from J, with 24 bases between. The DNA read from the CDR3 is TGTGCCAGTCGACCCCTTCTGGGGGCGAGGGAAACTGAA. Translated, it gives CASRPLLGARETE. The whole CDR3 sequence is CASRPLLGARETEAFF.

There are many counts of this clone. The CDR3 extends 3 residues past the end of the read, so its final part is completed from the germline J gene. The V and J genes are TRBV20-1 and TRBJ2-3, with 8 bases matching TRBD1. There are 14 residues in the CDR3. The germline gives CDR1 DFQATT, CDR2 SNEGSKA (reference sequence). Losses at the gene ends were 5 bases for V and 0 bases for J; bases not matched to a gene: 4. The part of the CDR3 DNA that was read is TGCAGTGCTGGTCGGACAGGGAGCACAGATACG. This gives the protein CSAGRTGSTDT. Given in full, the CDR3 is CSAGRTGSTDTQYF.

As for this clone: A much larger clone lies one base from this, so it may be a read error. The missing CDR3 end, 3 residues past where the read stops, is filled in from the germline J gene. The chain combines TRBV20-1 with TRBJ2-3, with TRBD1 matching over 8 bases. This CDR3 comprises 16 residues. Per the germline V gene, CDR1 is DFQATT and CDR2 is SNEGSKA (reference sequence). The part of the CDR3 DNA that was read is TGCAGTGCTGGGGCAGGACAGGGAAGGAGCAATCAGCCG. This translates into CSAGAGQGRSNQP. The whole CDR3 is CSAGAGQGRSNQPQYF.

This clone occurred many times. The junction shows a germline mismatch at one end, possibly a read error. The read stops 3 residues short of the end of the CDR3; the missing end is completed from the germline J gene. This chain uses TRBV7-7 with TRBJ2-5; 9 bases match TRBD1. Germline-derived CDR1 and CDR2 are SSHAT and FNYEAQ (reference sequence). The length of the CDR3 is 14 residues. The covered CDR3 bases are TGTGCTAGCAGCCGACAGGGGGGCCAAGAGACC. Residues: CASSRQGGQET. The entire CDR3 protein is CASSRQGGQETQYF.

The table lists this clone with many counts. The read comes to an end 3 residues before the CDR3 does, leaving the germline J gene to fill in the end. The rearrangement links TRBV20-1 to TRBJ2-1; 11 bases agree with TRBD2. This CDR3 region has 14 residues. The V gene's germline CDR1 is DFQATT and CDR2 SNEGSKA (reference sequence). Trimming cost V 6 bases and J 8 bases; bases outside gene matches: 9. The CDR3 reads CSAPLAGGADEQFF. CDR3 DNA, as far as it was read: TGCAGTGCACCGCTAGCGGGAGGTGCGGATGAG.

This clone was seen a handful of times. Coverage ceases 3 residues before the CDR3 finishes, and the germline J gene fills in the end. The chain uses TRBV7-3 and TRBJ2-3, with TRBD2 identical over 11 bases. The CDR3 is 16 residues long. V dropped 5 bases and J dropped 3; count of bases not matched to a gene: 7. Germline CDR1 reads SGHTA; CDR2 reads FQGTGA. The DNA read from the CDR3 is TGTGCCAGCAGCCCCTATGCTAGCGGGGGGACAGATACG. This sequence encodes CASSPYASGGTDT. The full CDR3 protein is CASSPYASGGTDTQYF.